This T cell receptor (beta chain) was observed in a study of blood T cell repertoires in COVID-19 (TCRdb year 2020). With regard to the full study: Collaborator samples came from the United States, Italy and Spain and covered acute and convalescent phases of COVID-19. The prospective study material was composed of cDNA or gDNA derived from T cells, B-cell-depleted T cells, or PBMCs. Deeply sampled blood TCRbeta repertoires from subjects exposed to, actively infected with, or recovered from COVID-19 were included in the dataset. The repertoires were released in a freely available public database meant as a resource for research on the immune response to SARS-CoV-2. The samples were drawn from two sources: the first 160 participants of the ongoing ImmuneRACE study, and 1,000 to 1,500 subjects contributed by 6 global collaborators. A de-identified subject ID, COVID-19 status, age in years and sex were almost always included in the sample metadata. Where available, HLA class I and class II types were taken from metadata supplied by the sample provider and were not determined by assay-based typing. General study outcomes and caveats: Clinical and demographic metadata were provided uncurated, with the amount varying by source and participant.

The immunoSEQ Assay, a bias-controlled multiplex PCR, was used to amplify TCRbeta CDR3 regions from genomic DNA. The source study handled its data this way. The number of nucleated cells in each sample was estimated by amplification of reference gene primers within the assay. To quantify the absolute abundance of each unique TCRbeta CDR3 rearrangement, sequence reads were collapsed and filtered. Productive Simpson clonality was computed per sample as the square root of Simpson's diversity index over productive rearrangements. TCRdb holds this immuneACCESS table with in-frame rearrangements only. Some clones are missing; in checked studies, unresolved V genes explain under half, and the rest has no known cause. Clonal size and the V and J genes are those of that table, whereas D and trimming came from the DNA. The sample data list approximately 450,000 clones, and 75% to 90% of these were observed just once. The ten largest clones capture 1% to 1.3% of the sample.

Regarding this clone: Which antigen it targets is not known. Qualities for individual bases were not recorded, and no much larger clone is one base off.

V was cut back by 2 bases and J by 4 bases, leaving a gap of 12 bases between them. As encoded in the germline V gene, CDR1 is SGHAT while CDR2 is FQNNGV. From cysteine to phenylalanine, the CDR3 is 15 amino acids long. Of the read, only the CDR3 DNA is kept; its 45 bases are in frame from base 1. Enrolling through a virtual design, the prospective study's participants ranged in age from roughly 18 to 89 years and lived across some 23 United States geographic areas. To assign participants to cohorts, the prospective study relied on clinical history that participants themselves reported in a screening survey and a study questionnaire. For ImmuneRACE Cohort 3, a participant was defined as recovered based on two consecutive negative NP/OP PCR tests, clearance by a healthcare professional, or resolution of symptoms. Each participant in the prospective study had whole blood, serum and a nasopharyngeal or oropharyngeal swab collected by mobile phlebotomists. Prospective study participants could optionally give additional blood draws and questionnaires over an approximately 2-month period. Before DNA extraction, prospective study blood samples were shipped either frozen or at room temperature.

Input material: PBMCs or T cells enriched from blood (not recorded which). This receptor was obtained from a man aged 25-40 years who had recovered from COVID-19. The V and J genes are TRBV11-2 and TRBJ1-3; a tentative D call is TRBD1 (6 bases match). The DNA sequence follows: TGTGCCAGCAGCTTACTAACAGGGCGGGGAAACACCATATATTTT. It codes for CASSLLTGRGNTIYF.